The 9 T cell receptor beta chains below were found in one sample sequenced in a study of blood T cell repertoires in COVID-19. Sequencing was performed with immunoSEQ multiplex PCR; in TCRdb, only in-frame clones are kept and a portion is missing. Here the sample spans 250,000 to 300,000 clones, roughly 90% being singletons. The sequenced material came from PBMCs or T cells enriched from blood (not recorded which). These receptors were obtained from a woman aged 55 to 70 who had recovered from COVID-19.

This clone was counted only a few times. The rearrangement uses TRBV19 and TRBJ1-1; D is unclear. The CDR3 spans 13 residues. CDR1 and CDR2 (germline): LNHDA, SQIVND (reference sequence). Trimming removed 8 bases at V and 3 bases at J, with 13 bases between. CDR3 DNA sequence: TGTGCCAGTCGAGGAAGGTTGGACACTGAAGCTTTCTTT. Protein: CASRGRLDTEAFF.

The chain recombines TRBV24-1 with TRBJ1-1; tentative D call: TRBD1 (5 bases). Trimming pared 3 bases from V and 3 bases from J, leaving 13 bases between. CDR1 is KGHDR and CDR2 is SFDVKD in the germline V gene. The CDR3 runs 15 residues. CDR3 bases: TGTGCCACCAGTGATCCGGAGGGGTCGGACACTGAAGCTTTCTTT. Translated, it gives CATSDPEGSDTEAFF.

V is TRBV10-1 and J is TRBJ2-3; D may be TRBD1 (5 bases). Per germline, CDR1 WNHNN and CDR2 SYGVQD (reference sequence). CDR3 length: 19 residues. Trimming took off 1 base at V and 2 bases at J, with 22 bases between the two ends. As DNA, the CDR3 is TGCGCCAGCAGTGAGTTTATGGGTTTGGGGCGGCAGAACACAGATACGCAGTATTTT. This sequence encodes CASSEFMGLGRQNTDTQYF.

This rearrangement joins TRBV6-5 to TRBJ1-1, with unresolved D. The V and J ends lost 3 bases and 1 base respectively, with 6 bases between them. There are 13 residues in the CDR3. In germline, CDR1 is MNHEY, CDR2 SVGAGI. The CDR3 protein is CASSYEQNTEAFF. The CDR3 nucleotides read TGTGCCAGCAGTTATGAACAGAACACTGAAGCTTTCTTT.

V is TRBV25-1 and J is TRBJ1-1; D remains unclear. V lost 1 base to trimming and J lost 0 bases, with 6 bases between them. Germline CDR1 is MGHDK and CDR2 is SYGVNS. The CDR3 is made up of 14 amino acids. The CDR3 loop is CASSESPMNTEAFF. In DNA form, the CDR3 reads TGTGCCAGCAGTGAATCTCCTATGAACACTGAAGCTTTCTTT.

The CDR3 region is CASSIGGSHYGYTF. CDR3 nucleotides: TGTGCCAGTAGTATAGGGGGCAGTCACTATGGCTACACCTTC. This chain joins TRBV19 and TRBJ1-2; tentative D call: TRBD1 (5 bases). The V end was cut by 1 base, the J end by 3 bases, with 9 bases between. Germline lookup yields CDR1 LNHDA and CDR2 SQIVND (reference sequence). This CDR3 region has 14 residues. The full variable domain, completed using reference TRBV19 and TRBJ1-2, is DGGITQSPKYLFRKEGQNVTLSCEQNLNHDAMYWYRQDPGQGLRLIYYSQIVNDFQKGDIAEGYSVSREKKESFPLTVTSAQKNPTAFYLCASSIGGSHYGYTFGSGTRLTVV.

The chain uses TRBV9 and TRBJ2-7; perhaps TRBD1 as D (6 bases). Germline V gene data show CDR1 as SGDLS and CDR2 as YYNGEE. CDR3 length: 11 residues. The germline V and J ends were trimmed by 7 bases and 5 bases, with 10 bases remaining between them. The CDR3 reads CASGRDNEQYF. The CDR3 nucleotides read TGTGCCAGCGGCAGGGACAACGAGCAGTACTTC.

The chain combines TRBV6-1 with TRBJ2-5; D might be TRBD1 (5 bases). The V and J ends lost 1 base and 1 base respectively, with 7 bases between them. This CDR3 contains 14 residues. The germline CDR1 and CDR2 sequences are MNHNS and SASEGT. The CDR3 DNA reads TGTGCCAGCAGTGAAGGGGGCTTCCAAGAGACCCAGTACTTC. It translates to CASSEGGFQETQYF.

V and J are TRBV5-1 and TRBJ2-1; 11 nucleotides agree with TRBD2. The CDR3 extends over 15 amino acids. CDR1 is SGHRS, CDR2 YFSETQ, per germline. The V segment lost 0 bases and the J segment 6 bases; nucleotides outside the gene matches: 2. The DNA of the CDR3 is TGCGCCAGCAGCTTGGTAGCGGGGGGGCGCAATGAGCAGTTCTTC. It yields the protein CASSLVAGGRNEQFF.